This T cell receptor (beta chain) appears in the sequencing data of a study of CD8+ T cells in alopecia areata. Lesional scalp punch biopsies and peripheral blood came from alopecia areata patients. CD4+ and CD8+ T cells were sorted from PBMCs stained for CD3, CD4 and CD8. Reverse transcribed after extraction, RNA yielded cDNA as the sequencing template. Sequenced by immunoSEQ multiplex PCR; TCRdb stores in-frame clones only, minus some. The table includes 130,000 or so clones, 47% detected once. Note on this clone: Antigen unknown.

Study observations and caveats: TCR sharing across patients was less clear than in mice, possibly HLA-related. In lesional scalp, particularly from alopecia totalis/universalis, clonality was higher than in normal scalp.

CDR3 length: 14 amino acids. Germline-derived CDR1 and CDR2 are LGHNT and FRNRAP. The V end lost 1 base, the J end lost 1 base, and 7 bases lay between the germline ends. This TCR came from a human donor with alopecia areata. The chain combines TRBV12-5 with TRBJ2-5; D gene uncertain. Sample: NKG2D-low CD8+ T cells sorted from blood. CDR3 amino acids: CASGLGQLQETQYF. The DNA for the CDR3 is TGTGCTAGTGGTTTGGGGCAGCTCCAAGAGACCCAGTACTTC.